The 7 T cell receptor beta chains presented below share a single source sample, sequenced in a study of blood T cell repertoires in COVID-19. Profiled with immunoSEQ multiplex PCR; TCRdb holds only in-frame clones, not every one. The data hold about 380,000 clones, with roughly 77% observed a single time. Source material: peripheral blood. All receptors derive from a human donor with acute or convalescent COVID-19. The donor label of this sample is uncertain.

This clone appeared once. V is TRBV9 and J is TRBJ1-4, with a possible D match to TRBD1 (6 bases). This CDR3 comprises 15 residues. CDR1 is SGDLS and CDR2 is YYNGEE in the germline V gene. V lost 4 bases and J 4 bases, leaving 14 bases between the germline ends. In DNA, the CDR3 is TGTGCCAGCAGCCGAGGCAGGGGCATTAATGAAAAACTGTTTTTT. It is translated as CASSRGRGINEKLFF.

The table lists this clone with a count of one. V usage is TRBV3-1 (or the pseudogene TRBV3-2) and J usage is TRBJ1-4; TRBD1 agrees at 10 bases. V was pared by 4 bases and J by 8 bases, with 7 bases of the junction left unmatched. The CDR3 spans 15 residues. The germline gives CDR1 LGHDT, CDR2 YNNKEL (reference sequence). The CDR3 DNA follows: TGTGCCAGCAGCCTCCGGGACAGGGGTAGGGAAAAACTGTTTTTT. Amino acids: CASSLRDRGREKLFF.

V is TRBV6-5 and J is TRBJ1-1; D is possibly TRBD1 (6 bases). This CDR3 has 13 amino acids. Trimming removed 8 bases at V and 5 bases at J, with 15 bases between. Germline loops: CDR1 MNHEY, CDR2 SVGAGI. The CDR3 loop reads CASVLQGRTEAFF. Written as DNA, the CDR3 is TGTGCCAGCGTACTACAGGGTAGGACTGAAGCTTTCTTT.

The sample holds a few counts of this clone. The chain carries TRBV6-5 and TRBJ1-2; 10 bases are shared with TRBD1. This CDR3 has 16 amino acids. V lost 3 bases, J lost 4 bases, and 8 bases stayed unmatched. Germline loops: CDR1 MNHEY, CDR2 SVGAGI. CDR3 DNA sequence: TGTGCCAGCAGTTATTGGGACAGGGGTGTGGGCTATGGCTACACCTTC. It encodes CASSYWDRGVGYGYTF.

The chain has TRBV4-1 and TRBJ2-5; D remains ambiguous. Germline CDR1 is MGHRA and CDR2 is YSYEKL. V shed 0 bases and J shed 3 bases, with 5 bases lying between them. There are 13 residues in the CDR3. This chain's CDR3 is CASSQDSEETQYF. The CDR3 DNA reads TGCGCCAGCAGCCAAGATTCCGAAGAGACCCAGTACTTC.

The chain employs TRBV4-1 and TRBJ1-2, with D perhaps matching TRBD1 (6 bases). In germline, CDR1 is MGHRA, CDR2 YSYEKL. The CDR3 loop spans 15 amino acids. Trimming took off 4 bases at V and 3 bases at J, with 15 bases between the two ends. The CDR3 region has the DNA TGCGCCAGCAGCCTAGGGGGAATTCCGGACTATGGCTACACCTTC. Its protein is CASSLGGIPDYGYTF.

V and J are TRBV30 and TRBJ2-5, with D tentatively TRBD1 (6 bases). Trimming removed 0 bases at V and 5 bases at J, with 22 bases between. This CDR3 is 17 amino acids long. Germline-derived CDR1 and CDR2 are GTSNPN and SVGIG (reference sequence). The DNA of the CDR3 is TGTGCCTGGAGTGTATATCGGTGGGGTCAAAGGGGGGAGACCCAGTACTTC. It is translated as CAWSVYRWGQRGETQYF.